This entry lists 27 T cell receptor beta chains sequenced from one sample in a study of blood T cell repertoires in COVID-19. Measured with immunoSEQ multiplex PCR; TCRdb has only the in-frame clones, and not every one. The sample lists some 47,000 clones, around nine tenths seen once, with less than 6.5% in the top ten. Input material: peripheral blood. The receptor source for this set is a man in his 70s with acute or convalescent COVID-19.

V is TRBV9 and J is TRBJ2-3, with D tentatively TRBD2 (6 bases). Per germline, CDR1 SGDLS and CDR2 YYNGEE. V was cut by 0 bases and J by 6 bases, with 8 bases left in between. There are 13 residues in the CDR3. CDR3 in amino acids: CASSVAGVDTQYF. In DNA form, the CDR3 reads TGTGCCAGCAGCGTAGCGGGGGTCGATACGCAGTATTTT.

The V gene is TRBV27, the J gene TRBJ2-3; D perhaps matches TRBD1 (6 bases). Trimming removed 5 bases at V and 0 bases at J, with 12 bases between. Germline V CDR1 and CDR2: MNHEY, SMNVEV (reference sequence). The CDR3 extends over 15 amino acids. CDR3 loop: CASSPGTYSTDTQYF. The CDR3 nucleotides are TGTGCCAGCAGTCCCGGGACATACAGCACAGATACGCAGTATTTT.

The V and J genes are TRBV5-1 and TRBJ2-2; the D gene is possibly TRBD1 (6 bases). Germline assignment: CDR1 SGHRS and CDR2 YFSETQ. The CDR3 loop spans 16 amino acids. Trimming removed 1 base from V and 4 bases from J, with 14 bases in between. The DNA of the CDR3 is TGCGCCAGCAGCTTGAACAGGGCTAAGGGCACCGGGGAGCTGTTTTTT. Encoded protein: CASSLNRAKGTGELFF.

This clone was seen a few times. This chain uses TRBV6-4 with TRBJ2-1, with TRBD2 matching over 8 bases. The CDR3 is made up of 13 amino acids. Germline trimming cut 6 bases from V and 14 bases from J; bases unmatched to any gene: 12. Germline lookup yields CDR1 MRHNA and CDR2 SNTAGT. This CDR3 reads CASSPSTSGGEFF. The CDR3, as DNA: TGTGCCAGCAGCCCAAGCACTAGCGGCGGGGAGTTCTTC.

This rearrangement joins TRBV24-1 to TRBJ1-4; a possible D gene is TRBD1 (6 bases). Germline loops: CDR1 KGHDR, CDR2 SFDVKD. The CDR3 covers 16 residues. The V gene lost 3 bases and the J gene lost 8 bases, with 18 bases spanning the gap. DNA for the CDR3: TGTGCCACCAGTGATGGACTCCGTACAGGGATGGAAAAACTGTTTTTT. Amino acid sequence: CATSDGLRTGMEKLFF.

The chain employs TRBV2 and TRBJ2-3; D might be TRBD1 (5 bases). Per the germline V gene, CDR1 is SNHLY and CDR2 is FYNNEI. CDR3 length: 13 amino acids. V lost 3 bases and J lost 1, with 5 bases in between. The CDR3 coding sequence is TGTGCCAGCAGTGAGGGGCGCACAGATACGCAGTATTTT. Its protein product is CASSEGRTDTQYF.

The genes are TRBV7-8 and TRBJ2-3; TRBD1 agrees at 8 bases. This CDR3 is built from 15 residues. In germline, CDR1 is SGHVS, CDR2 FQNEAQ. The ends lost 7 bases at V and 2 bases at J; junction bases unmatched: 8. CDR3 coding DNA: TGTGCCAGCACCCGACAGGGGTTTTACACAGATACGCAGTATTTT. Translated: CASTRQGFYTDTQYF.

This chain connects TRBV3-1 (or the pseudogene TRBV3-2) to TRBJ1-2; D perhaps matches TRBD1 (6 bases). Germline V gene lookup returns CDR1 LGHDT and CDR2 YNNKEL (reference sequence). The CDR3 runs to 13 residues. V dropped 6 bases and J dropped 8 bases, with 16 bases sitting between them. In DNA form, the CDR3 reads TGTGCCAGCAGTCCCAGGGGCGCGTTGGGCTACACCTTC. This encodes CASSPRGALGYTF.

V is TRBV5-5 and J is TRBJ1-1, with TRBD1 matching 9 bases. Germline CDR1 is SGHKS and CDR2 is YYEKEE (reference sequence). The CDR3 totals 16 residues. V lost 0 bases to trimming and J lost 7 bases; unmatched junction nucleotides: 10. The CDR3 DNA is TGTGCCAGCAGCTTGGGGACAGGGGTAAAAGGGGATGAAGCTTTCTTT. It encodes CASSLGTGVKGDEAFF. Complete variable domain (other parts from reference TRBV5-5 and TRBJ1-1): DAGVTQSPTHLIKTRGQQVTLRCSPISGHKSVSWYQQVLGQGPQFIFQYYEKEERGRGNFPDRFSARQFPNYSSELNVNALLLGDSALYLCASSLGTGVKGDEAFFGQGTRLTVV.

The rearrangement joins TRBV7-6 to TRBJ2-7; D is possibly TRBD1 (7 bases). There are 15 residues in the CDR3. V lost 5 bases and J 0 bases, leaving 14 bases between the germline ends. Germline CDR1 is SGHVS and CDR2 is FNYEAQ. In DNA, the CDR3 is TGTGCCAGCAGCCCCAGGGGGGACAACTCCTACGAGCAGTACTTC. It is translated as CASSPRGDNSYEQYF. Complete variable domain (other parts from reference TRBV7-6 and TRBJ2-7): GAGVSQSPRYKVTKRGQDVALRCDPISGHVSLYWYRQALGQGPEFLTYFNYEAQQDKSGLPNDRFSAERPEGSISTLTIQRTEQRDSAMYRCASSPRGDNSYEQYFGPGTRLTVT.

The chain uses TRBV9 and TRBJ2-5; the D gene is possibly TRBD2 (5 bases). Germline loops: CDR1 SGDLS, CDR2 YYNGEE. Trimming took 0 bases from V and 5 from J, leaving 11 bases between them. The CDR3 length is 14 residues. CDR3 in DNA: TGTGCCAGCAGCGTAGGGAGGATTCGGGAGACCCAGTACTTC. Translating it yields CASSVGRIRETQYF.

The chain employs TRBV9 and TRBJ1-2, with D unclear. Trimming pared 4 bases from V and 5 bases from J, leaving 15 bases between. CDR1 is SGDLS and CDR2 is YYNGEE in the germline V gene. The CDR3 sequence is 14 residues long. The CDR3 loop is CASSPRREGYGYTF. CDR3 in DNA: TGTGCCAGCAGCCCCCGACGGGAAGGGTATGGCTACACCTTC.

The chain employs TRBV19 and TRBJ1-2; D not certain. CDR1 is LNHDA, CDR2 SQIVND, per germline (reference sequence). V gave up 3 bases and J gave up 2 bases, with 13 bases separating them. The CDR3 has 15 amino acids. The CDR3 sequence is CASSISVFPNYGYTF. In nucleotides, the CDR3 is TGTGCCAGTAGTATTAGTGTGTTTCCAAACTATGGCTACACCTTC.

The chain joins TRBV7-9 to TRBJ2-3; 9 bases line up with TRBD2. The length of the CDR3 is 15 residues. CDR1 SEHNR and CDR2 FQNEAQ come from the germline V gene (reference sequence). The ends lost 2 bases at V and 0 bases at J; junction bases unmatched: 0. CDR3 DNA sequence: TGTGCCAGCAGCTTAACTAGCGGGAGCACAGATACGCAGTATTTT. Translated, it gives CASSLTSGSTDTQYF.

This clone turned up a few times. CDR3 DNA sequence: TGCGCCAGCAGGCAGGGGGCATGGGAGACCCAGTACTTC. It is translated as CASRQGAWETQYF. The rearrangement joins TRBV5-1 to TRBJ2-5, with 8 nucleotides matching TRBD1. This CDR3 is 13 amino acids long. Per the germline V gene, CDR1 is SGHRS and CDR2 is YFSETQ. Trimming cost V 5 bases and J 5 bases; bases outside gene matches: 5.

The rearrangement links TRBV27 to TRBJ1-2, with 7 bases aligning to TRBD1. The CDR3 sequence is 17 residues long. Germline-derived CDR1 and CDR2 are MNHEY and SMNVEV (reference sequence). Germline trimming cut 6 bases from V and 8 bases from J; bases unmatched to any gene: 21. The CDR3 DNA reads as TGTGCCAGCAGCCAAAAAGCGAGACGGAACAGGGGCCGCGGCTACACCTTC. It specifies CASSQKARRNRGRGYTF.

V is TRBV18 and J is TRBJ2-7, with 9 positions matching TRBD1. Germline loops: CDR1 KGHSH, CDR2 LQKENI. V shed 6 bases and J 2 bases; nucleotides not matched to a gene: 14. CDR3 length: 17 residues. CDR3 DNA sequence: TGTGCCAGCTCCCCCGGACAGGGGCTTAGGTTTCCCTACGAGCAGTACTTC. Translating gives CASSPGQGLRFPYEQYF.

The chain joins TRBV18 to TRBJ1-3; a weak D match, TRBD1 (6 bases). The CDR3 sequence is 17 residues long. Germline CDR1 is KGHSH and CDR2 is LQKENI. Trimming cost V 3 bases and J 3 bases, with 18 bases left between them. CDR3 nucleotide sequence: TGTGCCAGCTCACCGCTCGCAGGGGCGTCCTTTGGAAACACCATATATTTT. This sequence encodes CASSPLAGASFGNTIYF.

The chain links TRBV7-2 to TRBJ2-3; 7 nucleotides line up with TRBD2. V was clipped by 5 bases and J by 3 bases; unmatched bases: 8. Germline values: CDR1 SGHTA, CDR2 FQGNSA. The CDR3 has 15 residues. In DNA, the CDR3 is TGTGCCAGCAGCCCCAGCGGGGAACTAACAGATACGCAGTATTTT. This sequence encodes CASSPSGELTDTQYF.

This chain connects TRBV24-1 to TRBJ2-3; D is unclear. The V gene's germline CDR1 is KGHDR and CDR2 SFDVKD. This CDR3 has 14 residues. Trimming took off 6 bases at V and 1 base at J, with 10 bases between the two ends. The CDR3 spells CATSKSQGTDTQYF. The CDR3 region has the DNA TGTGCCACCAGTAAATCCCAGGGCACAGATACGCAGTATTTT.

The J gene is TRBJ2-5, the V gene TRBV11-3; D is uncertain. Germline CDR1 and CDR2: SGHNT and YENEEA. The CDR3 covers 12 residues. Trimming took off 5 bases at V and 2 bases at J, with 6 bases between the two ends. The CDR3 protein is CASSAGQETQYF. DNA for the CDR3: TGTGCCAGCAGCGCAGGACAAGAGACCCAGTACTTC.

The chain has TRBV5-6 and TRBJ1-6; 8 bases are shared with TRBD1. The CDR3 spans 16 residues. After removal of 2 bases from V and 9 bases from J, the junction contained 10 bases not matched to a gene. The germline gives CDR1 SGHDT, CDR2 YYEEEE. CDR3 sequence reads: CASSLGTGGTGSPLHF. The CDR3 DNA follows: TGTGCCAGCAGCTTAGGTACAGGGGGAACGGGTTCACCCCTCCACTTT.

V and J are TRBV5-1 and TRBJ1-6; 10 positions match TRBD1. V was clipped by 0 bases and J by 7 bases; unmatched bases: 1. CDR1 and CDR2 from the germline V gene are SGHRS and YFSETQ. The CDR3 length is 15 residues. CDR3 coding DNA: TGCGCCAGCAGCTTGGAGGGACAGGGGAATTCACCCCTCCACTTT. Its protein product is CASSLEGQGNSPLHF.

The chain is built from TRBV6-5 and TRBJ1-2; a weak D match, TRBD1 (6 bases). V was shortened by 8 bases and J by 6 bases, with 19 bases between the two germline ends. Per germline, CDR1 MNHEY and CDR2 SVGAGI. The CDR3 runs to 14 residues. CDR3 DNA sequence: TGTGCCAGCGGGGGGGTAACAGGGAATAATGGCTACACCTTC. Translated, it gives CASGGVTGNNGYTF.

The V gene is TRBV5-6, the J gene TRBJ1-2; D gene unclear. The germline V gene has CDR1 SGHDT and CDR2 YYEEEE. This CDR3 has 13 residues. V dropped 4 bases and J dropped 4 bases, with 11 bases sitting between them. This chain's CDR3 is CASSLPEIYGYTF. CDR3 sequence (DNA): TGTGCCAGCAGCCTTCCAGAAATCTATGGCTACACCTTC. Using reference TRBV5-6 and TRBJ1-2 for the parts outside the CDR3, the full variable domain is DAGVTQSPTHLIKTRGQQVTLRCSPKSGHDTVSWYQQALGQGPQFIFQYYEEEERQRGNFPDRFSGHQFPNYSSELNVNALLLGDSALYLCASSLPEIYGYTFGSGTRLTVV.

As DNA, the CDR3 is TGTGCCAGCAGTACAGAACCGCCCAATCAGCCCCAGCATTTT. Amino acids: CASSTEPPNQPQHF. V gene TRBV28 combines with J gene TRBJ1-5, with no clear D. The V end was cut by 5 bases, the J end by 3 bases, with 11 bases between. The CDR3 runs to 14 residues. In germline, CDR1 is MDHEN, CDR2 SYDVKM.

This chain joins TRBV6-5 and TRBJ1-6; D gene unclear. Deletions cut 2 bases from V and 6 bases from J, with 11 bases between. The CDR3 covers 15 residues. In germline, CDR1 is MNHEY, CDR2 SVGAGI. CDR3: CASSYGQVRNSPLHF. The CDR3 bases are TGTGCCAGCAGTTACGGGCAGGTCCGTAATTCACCCCTCCACTTT.